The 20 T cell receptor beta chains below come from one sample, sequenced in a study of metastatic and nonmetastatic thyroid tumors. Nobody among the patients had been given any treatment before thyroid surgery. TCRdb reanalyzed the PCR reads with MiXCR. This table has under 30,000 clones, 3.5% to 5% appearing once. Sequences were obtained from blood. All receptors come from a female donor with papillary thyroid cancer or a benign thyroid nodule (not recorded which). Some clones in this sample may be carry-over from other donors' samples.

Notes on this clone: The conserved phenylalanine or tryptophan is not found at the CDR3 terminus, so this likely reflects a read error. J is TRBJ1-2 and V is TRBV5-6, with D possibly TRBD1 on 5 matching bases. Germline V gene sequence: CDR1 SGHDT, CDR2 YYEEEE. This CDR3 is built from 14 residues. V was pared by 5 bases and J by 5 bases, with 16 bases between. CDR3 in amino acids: CASRVLGGGYGYTL. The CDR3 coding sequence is TGTGCCAGCAGGGTTCTGGGGGGTGGATATGGCTACACCCTC.

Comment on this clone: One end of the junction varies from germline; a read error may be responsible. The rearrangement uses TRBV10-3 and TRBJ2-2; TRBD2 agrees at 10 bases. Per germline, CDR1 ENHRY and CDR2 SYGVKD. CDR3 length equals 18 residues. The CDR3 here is CAIRREREGRTRSGEMFF. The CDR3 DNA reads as TGTGCCATCAGACGGGAGCGGGAGGGCCGTACGAGGTCCGGGGAGATGTTTTTT.

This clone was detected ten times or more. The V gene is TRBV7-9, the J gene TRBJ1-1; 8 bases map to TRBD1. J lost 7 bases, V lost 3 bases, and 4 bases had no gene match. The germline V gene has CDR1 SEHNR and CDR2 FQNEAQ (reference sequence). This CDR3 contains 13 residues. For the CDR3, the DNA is TGTGCCAGCAGCTTTCGACAGGGGAGTGAAGCTTTCTTT. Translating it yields CASSFRQGSEAFF.

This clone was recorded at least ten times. The CDR3 bases are TGTGCCAGCAATTACAGGTCTAACTATGGCTACACCTTC. The encoded protein is CASNYRSNYGYTF. The rearrangement uses TRBV2 and TRBJ1-2; weak D call: TRBD1 (5 bases). Looked up from germline, CDR1 is SNHLY and CDR2 is FYNNEI. V gave up 7 bases and J gave up 0 bases, with 9 bases separating them. This CDR3 spans 13 amino acids.

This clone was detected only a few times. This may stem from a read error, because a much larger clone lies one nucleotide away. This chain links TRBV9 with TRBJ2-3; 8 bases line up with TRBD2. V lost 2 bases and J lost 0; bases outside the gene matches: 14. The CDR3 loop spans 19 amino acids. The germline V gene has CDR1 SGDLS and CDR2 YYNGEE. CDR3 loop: CASSVTALAAPTSTDTQYF. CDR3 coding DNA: TGTGCCAGCAGCGTTACGGCACTAGCGGCACCGACTAGCACAGATACGCAGTATTTT.

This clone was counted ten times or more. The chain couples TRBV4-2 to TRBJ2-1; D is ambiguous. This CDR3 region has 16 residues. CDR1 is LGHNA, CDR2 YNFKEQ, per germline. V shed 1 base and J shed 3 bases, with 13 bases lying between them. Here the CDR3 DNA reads TGTGCCAGCAGCCAAGGGGTTTCAGGTCTCTACAATGAGCAGTTCTTC. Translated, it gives CASSQGVSGLYNEQFF.

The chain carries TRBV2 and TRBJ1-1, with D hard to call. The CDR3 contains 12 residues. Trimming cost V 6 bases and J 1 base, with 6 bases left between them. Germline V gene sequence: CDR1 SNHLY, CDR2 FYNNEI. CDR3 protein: CASRQENTEAFF. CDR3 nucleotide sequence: TGTGCCAGCAGACAAGAGAACACTGAAGCTTTCTTT.

CDR3 sequence: CSVSWTGAFYGYTF. The CDR3 DNA sequence: TGCAGCGTGTCCTGGACAGGGGCTTTCTATGGCTACACCTTC. V gene TRBV29-1 combines with J gene TRBJ1-2, with 9 bases aligning to TRBD1. The junction had 9 bases not matched to a gene; V was cut back by 6 bases and J by 4 bases. Looked up from germline, CDR1 is SQVTM and CDR2 is ANQGSEA. This CDR3 is built from 14 residues.

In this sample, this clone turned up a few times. The CDR3 DNA reads TGCAGTGCTAGAGATGCTAGCGGGAGGGTAAATGAGCAGTTCTTC. It yields the protein CSARDASGRVNEQFF. V usage is TRBV20-1 and J usage is TRBJ2-1, with 12 positions matching TRBD2. V lost 0 bases and J lost 7; bases outside the gene matches: 4. The CDR3 extends over 15 amino acids. CDR1 and CDR2 from the germline V gene are DFQATT and SNEGSKA (reference sequence).

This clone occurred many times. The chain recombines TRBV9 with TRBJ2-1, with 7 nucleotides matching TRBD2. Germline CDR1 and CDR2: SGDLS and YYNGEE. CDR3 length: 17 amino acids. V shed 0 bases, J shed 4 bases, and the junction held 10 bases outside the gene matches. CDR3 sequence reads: CASSVAGAGALYNEQFF. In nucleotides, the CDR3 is TGTGCCAGCAGCGTAGCTGGTGCGGGAGCCCTTTACAATGAGCAGTTCTTC. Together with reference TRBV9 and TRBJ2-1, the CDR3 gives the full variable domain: DSGVTQTPKHLITATGQRVTLRCSPRSGDLSVYWYQQSLDQGLQFLIQYYNGEERAKGNILERFSAQQFPDLHSELNLSSLELGDSALYFCASSVAGAGALYNEQFFGPGTRLTVL.

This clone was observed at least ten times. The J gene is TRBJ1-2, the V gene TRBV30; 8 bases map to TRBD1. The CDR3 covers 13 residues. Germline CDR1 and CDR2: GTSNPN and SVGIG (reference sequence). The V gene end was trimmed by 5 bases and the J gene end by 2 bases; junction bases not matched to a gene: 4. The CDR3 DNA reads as TGTGCCTGGCGGACAGGGCGCAACTATGGCTACACCTTC. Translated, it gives CAWRTGRNYGYTF.

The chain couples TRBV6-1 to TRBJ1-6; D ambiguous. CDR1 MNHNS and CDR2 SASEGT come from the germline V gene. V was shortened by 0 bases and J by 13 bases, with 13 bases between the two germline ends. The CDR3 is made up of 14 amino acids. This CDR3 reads CASSEADGNFPLHF. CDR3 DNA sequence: TGTGCCAGCAGTGAAGCGGACGGAAATTTCCCCCTCCACTTT.

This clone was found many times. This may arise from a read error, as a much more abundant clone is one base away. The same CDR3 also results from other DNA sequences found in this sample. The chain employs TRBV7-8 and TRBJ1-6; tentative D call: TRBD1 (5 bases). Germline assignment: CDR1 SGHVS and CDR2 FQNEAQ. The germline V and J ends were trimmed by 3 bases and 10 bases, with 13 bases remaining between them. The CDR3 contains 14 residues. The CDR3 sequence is CASSFLGADSPLHF. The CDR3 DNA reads TGTGCCAGCAGCTTTCTTGGGGCGGACTCACCCCTCCACTTT.

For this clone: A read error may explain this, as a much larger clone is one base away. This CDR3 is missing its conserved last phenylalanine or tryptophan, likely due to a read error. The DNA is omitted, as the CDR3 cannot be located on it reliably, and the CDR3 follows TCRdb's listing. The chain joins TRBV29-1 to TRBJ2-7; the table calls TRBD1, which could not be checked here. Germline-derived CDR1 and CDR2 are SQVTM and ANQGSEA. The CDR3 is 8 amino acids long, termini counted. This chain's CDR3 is CSVGNEGH.

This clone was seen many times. The CDR3 coding sequence is TGCAGTGCTAGACCAAAGCAGCGAAGCTCCTACAATGAGCAGTTCTTC. It yields the protein CSARPKQRSSYNEQFF. This chain links TRBV20-1 with TRBJ2-1; D gene unclear. This CDR3 spans 16 amino acids. V shed 2 bases and J shed 0 bases, with 14 bases lying between them. Germline lookup yields CDR1 DFQATT and CDR2 SNEGSKA (reference sequence).

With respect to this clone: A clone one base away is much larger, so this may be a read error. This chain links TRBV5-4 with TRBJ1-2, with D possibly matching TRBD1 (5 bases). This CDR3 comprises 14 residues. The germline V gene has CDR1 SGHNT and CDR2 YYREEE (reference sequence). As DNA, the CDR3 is TGTGACAGCAGCTTGGGACTGGGGGGTGTTGGCTACACCTTC. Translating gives CDSSLGLGGVGYTF.

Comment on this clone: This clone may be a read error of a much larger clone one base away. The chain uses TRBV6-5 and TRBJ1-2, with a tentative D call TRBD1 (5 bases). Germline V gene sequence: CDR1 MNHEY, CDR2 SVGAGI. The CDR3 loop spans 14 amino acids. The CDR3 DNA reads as TGTGCCAGCATTTACTCAGGGTCCCACTATGGCTACACCTTC. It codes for CASIYSGSHYGYTF.

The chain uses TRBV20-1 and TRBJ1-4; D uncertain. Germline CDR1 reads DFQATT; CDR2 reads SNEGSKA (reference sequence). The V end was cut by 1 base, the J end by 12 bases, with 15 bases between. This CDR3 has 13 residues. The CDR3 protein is CSARGEYEMELFF. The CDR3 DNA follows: TGCAGTGCTAGAGGGGAGTACGAGATGGAACTGTTTTTT.

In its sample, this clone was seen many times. CDR3 residues: CASSLLETQYF. The CDR3 DNA sequence: TGTGCCAGCAGCCTACTGGAGACCCAGTACTTC. J is TRBJ2-5 and V is TRBV11-2; the D is unclear. This CDR3 is 11 amino acids long. V lost 5 bases, J lost 5 bases, and 6 bases lay in between. Germline CDR1 and CDR2: SGHAT and FQNNGV.

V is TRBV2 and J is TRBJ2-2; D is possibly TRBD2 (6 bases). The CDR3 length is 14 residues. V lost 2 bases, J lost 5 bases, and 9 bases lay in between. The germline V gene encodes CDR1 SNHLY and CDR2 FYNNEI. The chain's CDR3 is CASSETGGTGELFF. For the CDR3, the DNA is TGTGCCAGCAGTGAAACTGGGGGGACCGGGGAGCTGTTTTTT.